Shown below are 32 T cell receptor beta chains from a single sample sequenced in a study of cytomegalovirus exposure and HLA in healthy donors. TCRdb's table, derived via immunoSEQ multiplex PCR, lists solely in-frame clones and lacks some. Among approximately 240,000 clones listed, just over 90% were seen once. The specimen was PBMCs. The receptors were gathered from a woman aged 18 to 35 in good health and CMV-seronegative.

The chain combines TRBV28 with TRBJ1-2, with TRBD1 as a possible D gene (5 bases). The germline V gene has CDR1 MDHEN and CDR2 SYDVKM. CDR3 length equals 14 residues. V dropped 8 bases and J dropped 0 bases, with 13 bases sitting between them. CDR3 amino acids: CASGGRGTNYGYTF. The CDR3, as DNA: TGTGCCAGCGGAGGGAGGGGTACTAACTATGGCTACACCTTC.

The J gene is TRBJ2-6, the V gene TRBV7-8; D is possibly TRBD2 (6 bases). The germline gives CDR1 SGHVS, CDR2 FQNEAQ. Between the trimmed V and J ends, which lost 2 bases and 0 bases, there was a span of 11 bases. The CDR3 extends over 17 amino acids. In DNA, the CDR3 is TGTGCCAGCAGCTTAACGCGGGATGGCTCTGGGGCCAACGTCCTGACTTTC. Amino acid sequence: CASSLTRDGSGANVLTF. Complete variable domain (other parts from reference TRBV7-8 and TRBJ2-6): GAGVSQSPRYKVAKRGQDVALRCDPISGHVSLFWYQQALGQGPEFLTYFQNEAQLDKSGLPSDRFFAERPEGSVSTLKIQRTQQEDSAVYLCASSLTRDGSGANVLTFGAGSRLTVL.

This clone has only one observation. The V gene is TRBV5-1, the J gene TRBJ2-7; tentatively, D is TRBD2 (7 bases). The CDR3 has 15 residues. Germline CDR1 and CDR2: SGHRS and YFSETQ. V lost 0 bases, J lost 3 bases, and 13 bases lay in between. The CDR3 is CASSLAGGGFYEQYF. CDR3 sequence (DNA): TGCGCCAGCAGCTTGGCCGGCGGGGGCTTCTACGAGCAGTACTTC.

The chain couples TRBV12-5 to TRBJ2-1, with TRBD2 matching over 8 bases. CDR1 and CDR2 (germline): LGHNT, FRNRAP. The CDR3 runs to 15 residues. The V gene end was trimmed by 3 bases and the J gene end by 4 bases; junction bases not matched to a gene: 5. The CDR3 coding sequence is TGTGCTAGTGGTTTCGTCCCTAGCGGGTACAATGAGCAGTTCTTC. Its translation is CASGFVPSGYNEQFF.

The chain links TRBV5-6 to TRBJ2-7; 11 bases match TRBD1. Germline CDR1 reads SGHDT; CDR2 reads YYEEEE. The CDR3 loop spans 17 amino acids. The trim removed 4 bases at V and 4 bases at J, leaving 13 bases unmatched. CDR3 loop: CASSPSGFGQGAYEQYF. CDR3 coding DNA: TGTGCCAGCAGCCCCTCGGGTTTTGGACAGGGGGCTTACGAGCAGTACTTC.

This chain links TRBV28 with TRBJ1-1, with TRBD1 matching over 7 bases. V gave up 8 bases and J gave up 6 bases; unmatched junction bases: 9. The CDR3 consists of 13 residues. Germline CDR1 is MDHEN and CDR2 is SYDVKM. CDR3 nucleotides: TGTGCCAGCGGCCTGACAGGGCCCCCTGAAGCTTTCTTT. Translation gives CASGLTGPPEAFF.

This chain joins TRBV30 and TRBJ1-2; 12 nucleotides agree with TRBD1. There are 14 residues in the CDR3. Trimming cost V 2 bases and J 8 bases; bases outside gene matches: 6. CDR1 is GTSNPN, CDR2 SVGIG, per germline (reference sequence). The chain's CDR3 is CAWSRDRGRMGYTF. DNA for the CDR3: TGTGCCTGGAGTCGGGACAGGGGGCGCATGGGCTACACCTTC.

The rearrangement uses TRBV28 and TRBJ1-5; D is undetermined. This CDR3 has 16 residues. Germline values: CDR1 MDHEN, CDR2 SYDVKM. V lost 6 bases, J lost 4 bases, and 19 bases lay in between. The CDR3 coding sequence is TGTGCCAGCAGACCCCCTGCGGGAAGGAGTAATCAGCCCCAGCATTTT. Its translation is CASRPPAGRSNQPQHF.

This sequence joins TRBV7-7 and TRBJ2-2; perhaps TRBD1 as D (7 bases). The CDR3 contains 15 residues. Trimming cost V 5 bases and J 4 bases, with 14 bases left between them. Looked up from germline, CDR1 is SSHAT and CDR2 is FNYEAQ (reference sequence). CDR3 sequence: CASSPNRGGTGELFF. The DNA of the CDR3 is TGTGCCAGCAGCCCGAACAGGGGAGGCACCGGGGAGCTGTTTTTT.

This clone showed up just a few times. The chain is built from TRBV6-4 and TRBJ2-6, with D possibly matching TRBD2 (5 bases). This CDR3 has 16 amino acids. V lost 2 bases and J lost 3, with 11 bases in between. From germline, CDR1 is MRHNA and CDR2 SNTAGT. This chain's CDR3 is CASSDAGGRGANVLTF. In DNA, the CDR3 is TGTGCCAGCAGTGACGCGGGCGGCCGTGGGGCCAACGTCCTGACTTTC.

The CDR3 sequence: CASSPRGSDSPLHF. DNA of the CDR3: TGTGCCAGCAGCCCCCGCGGGTCCGATTCACCCCTCCACTTT. This rearrangement joins TRBV6-5 to TRBJ1-6; D remains ambiguous. Germline V gene sequence: CDR1 MNHEY, CDR2 SVGAGI. The CDR3 is 14 amino acids. Trimming left V 6 bases short and J 8 bases short, with 14 bases between.

The chain is built from TRBV29-1 and TRBJ2-1; the match to TRBD1 covers 9 bases. In germline, CDR1 is SQVTM, CDR2 ANQGSEA. V lost 7 bases, J lost 4 bases, and 5 bases stayed unmatched. The CDR3 length is 13 residues. CDR3 loop: CSARDRDYNEQFF. CDR3 in DNA: TGCAGCGCTAGGGACAGGGATTACAATGAGCAGTTCTTC.

The genes are TRBV9 and TRBJ2-1; 11 nucleotides align to TRBD2. J was trimmed by 8 bases and V by 0 bases; bases with no gene match: 16. From germline, CDR1 is SGDLS and CDR2 YYNGEE. This CDR3 is 19 amino acids long. The CDR3 is CASSVGGSGRAETFHEQFF. DNA for the CDR3: TGTGCCAGCAGCGTAGGCGGTAGCGGGAGGGCCGAGACCTTTCATGAGCAGTTCTTC.

This chain connects TRBV10-3 to TRBJ2-2; possibly TRBD2 for D (5 bases). The CDR3 extends over 12 amino acids. V lost 5 bases and J lost 6, with 7 bases in between. CDR1 ENHRY and CDR2 SYGVKD come from the germline V gene. CDR3 DNA: TGTGCCATCAGTCAGGAGGCCGGGGAGCTGTTTTTT. It specifies CAISQEAGELFF.

The chain is built from TRBV11-3 and TRBJ2-1, with 7 bases that match TRBD1. The CDR3 spans 15 residues. The J segment lost 0 bases and the V segment lost 5 bases, leaving 4 bases of the junction unmatched. Germline CDR1 and CDR2: SGHNT and YENEEA. CDR3 DNA: TGTGCCAGCAGCCAGGACAGGAGCTCCTACAATGAGCAGTTCTTC. Translated, it gives CASSQDRSSYNEQFF.

This chain joins TRBV6-5 and TRBJ1-4; 9 bases match TRBD1. Losses at the gene ends were 6 bases for V and 8 bases for J; bases not matched to a gene: 7. There are 14 residues in the CDR3. Germline CDR1 reads MNHEY; CDR2 reads SVGAGI. This chain's CDR3 is CASSLGTGREKLFF. The CDR3 nucleotides are TGTGCCAGCAGCCTCGGGACAGGGCGCGAAAAACTGTTTTTT.

The chain has TRBV28 and TRBJ1-6, with D possibly TRBD1 on 6 matching bases. V lost 5 bases, J lost 13 bases, and 9 bases lay in between. The CDR3 is 11 residues long. Germline CDR1 MDHEN, CDR2 SYDVKM. This CDR3 reads CASSLGGPLHF. The CDR3 DNA sequence: TGTGCCAGCAGTCTAGGGGGTCCCCTCCACTTT.

The rearrangement uses TRBV7-2 and TRBJ2-1, with 7 nucleotides matching TRBD1. With V trimmed by 1 base and J by 7 bases, 7 bases remained unmatched. This CDR3 is 15 amino acids long. Germline V gene data show CDR1 as SGHTA and CDR2 as FQGNSA. The CDR3 bases are TGTGCCAGCAGCTTAGAGGGGACAGTCCTAAATGAGCAGTTCTTC. Protein product: CASSLEGTVLNEQFF.

This clone was seen only once. This rearrangement joins TRBV5-1 to TRBJ2-3, with TRBD1 identical over 9 bases. J lost 2 bases, V lost 5 bases, and 3 bases had no gene match. Germline CDR1 is SGHRS and CDR2 is YFSETQ. This CDR3 is built from 14 residues. CDR3 DNA: TGCGCCAGCAGAGACAGGGGGACCACAGATACGCAGTATTTT. Protein sequence: CASRDRGTTDTQYF.

The J gene is TRBJ2-7, the V gene TRBV9, with TRBD1 matching over 7 bases. Trimming at V came to 3 bases and at J to 0 bases, leaving 0 bases not matched to a gene. The CDR3 consists of 13 residues. Germline CDR1 SGDLS, CDR2 YYNGEE. As DNA, the CDR3 is TGTGCCAGCAGCGGGGACAGCTCCTACGAGCAGTACTTC. Protein sequence: CASSGDSSYEQYF.

The chain joins TRBV6-5 to TRBJ1-1; TRBD1 might be the D (5 bases). Trimming cost V 6 bases and J 4 bases, with 12 bases left between them. The CDR3 loop spans 13 amino acids. Germline CDR1 reads MNHEY; CDR2 reads SVGAGI. The chain's CDR3 is CASRVGGVTEAFF. The CDR3 nucleotides are TGTGCCAGCAGGGTGGGGGGGGTCACTGAAGCTTTCTTT.

The V gene is TRBV7-9, the J gene TRBJ1-1, with 7 bases that match TRBD1. With V trimmed by 6 bases and J by 1 base, 2 bases remained unmatched. Germline lookup yields CDR1 SEHNR and CDR2 FQNEAQ (reference sequence). The CDR3 consists of 13 residues. The CDR3 sequence: CASSDRENTEAFF. The CDR3 DNA is TGTGCCAGCAGTGACAGGGAGAACACTGAAGCTTTCTTT.

V usage is TRBV4-1 and J usage is TRBJ1-1; D is unresolved. Per the germline V gene, CDR1 is MGHRA and CDR2 is YSYEKL. The CDR3 has 14 residues. V gave up 1 base and J gave up 1 base, with 7 bases separating them. The CDR3 DNA is TGCGCCAGCAGCCAAGGGCCCAGGAACACTGAAGCTTTCTTT. Translating it yields CASSQGPRNTEAFF.

This chain joins TRBV18 and TRBJ1-2; 7 bases are a match to TRBD1. Germline V gives CDR1 KGHSH, CDR2 LQKENI. V lost 3 bases and J lost 11; bases outside the gene matches: 6. CDR3 length: 12 residues. CDR3 protein: CASSPDRAGYTF. DNA of the CDR3: TGTGCCAGCTCACCCGACAGGGCCGGGTACACCTTC.

The rearrangement uses TRBV19 and TRBJ1-5; D is unresolved. This CDR3 spans 12 amino acids. Trimming took 5 bases from V and 0 from J, leaving 2 bases between them. Germline values: CDR1 LNHDA, CDR2 SQIVND (reference sequence). CDR3 in DNA: TGTGCCAGTAGTCGTAGCAATCAGCCCCAGCATTTT. Its protein product is CASSRSNQPQHF.

The CDR3 region is CASSLNTGATNEKLFF. The CDR3, as DNA: TGTGCCAGCAGCTTAAATACAGGGGCAACTAATGAAAAACTGTTTTTT. The gene calls are TRBV7-7 and TRBJ1-4; 7 nucleotides line up with TRBD1. This CDR3 is built from 16 residues. Germline lookup yields CDR1 SSHAT and CDR2 FNYEAQ (reference sequence). V lost 2 bases, J lost 0 bases, and 3 bases stayed unmatched. Full variable domain (missing parts from reference TRBV7-7 and TRBJ1-4): GAGVSQSPRYKVTKRGQDVTLRCDPISSHATLYWYQQALGQGPEFLTYFNYEAQPDKSGLPSDRFSAERPEGSISTLTIQRTEQRDSAMYRCASSLNTGATNEKLFFGSGTQLSVL.

V gene TRBV30 combines with J gene TRBJ1-1, with a weak D call TRBD1 (5 bases). CDR1 GTSNPN and CDR2 SVGIG come from the germline V gene (reference sequence). This CDR3 spans 11 amino acids. The germline V and J ends were trimmed by 8 bases and 8 bases, with 15 bases remaining between them. CDR3 in amino acids: CAGRSGVEAFF. In nucleotides, the CDR3 is TGTGCCGGACGATCGGGGGTAGAAGCTTTCTTT. The full variable domain, its missing parts supplied by reference TRBV30 and TRBJ1-1, is SQTIHQWPATLVQPVGSPLSLECTVEGTSNPNLYWYRQAAGRGLQLLFYSVGIGQISSEVPQNLSASRPQDRQFILSSKKLLLSDSGFYLCAGRSGVEAFFGQGTRLTVV.

CDR3 amino acids: CASSIEEGRNTEAFF. The CDR3 DNA reads as TGTGCCAGTAGTATAGAGGAGGGGCGGAACACTGAAGCTTTCTTT. J is TRBJ1-1 and V is TRBV19; D might be TRBD1 (5 bases). Germline CDR1 and CDR2: LNHDA and SQIVND (reference sequence). With 0 bases removed from V and 1 base from J, the gap between germline ends came to 9 bases. This CDR3 spans 15 amino acids. The variable domain in full, with the rest retrieved from reference TRBV19 and TRBJ1-1, is DGGITQSPKYLFRKEGQNVTLSCEQNLNHDAMYWYRQDPGQGLRLIYYSQIVNDFQKGDIAEGYSVSREKKESFPLTVTSAQKNPTAFYLCASSIEEGRNTEAFFGQGTRLTVV.

The rearrangement joins TRBV27 to TRBJ2-1; 8 bases are shared with TRBD1. Germline values: CDR1 MNHEY, CDR2 SMNVEV (reference sequence). This CDR3 has 15 amino acids. V was pared by 6 bases and J by 3 bases, with 7 bases of the junction left unmatched. In DNA, the CDR3 is TGTGCCAGCAGACATAACAGGGGGATCTACAATGAGCAGTTCTTC. It specifies CASRHNRGIYNEQFF.

The gene calls are TRBV27 and TRBJ1-1; weak D call: TRBD1 (5 bases). The V gene's germline CDR1 is MNHEY and CDR2 SMNVEV (reference sequence). Trimming pared 5 bases from V and 3 bases from J, leaving 16 bases between. CDR3 size: 15 residues. CDR3 nucleotide sequence: TGTGCCAGCAGTCCTCAGATGGGGGGATACACTGAAGCTTTCTTT. Amino acids: CASSPQMGGYTEAFF.

The chain recombines TRBV29-1 with TRBJ2-5, with 11 bases identical to TRBD1. V gave up 8 bases and J gave up 5 bases; unmatched junction bases: 10. Germline CDR1 and CDR2: SQVTM and ANQGSEA. This CDR3 comprises 14 residues. CDR3 sequence (DNA): TGCAGCTTCTTAGGACAGGGGGCAGGTGAGACCCAGTACTTC. It yields the protein CSFLGQGAGETQYF. The full variable domain, with the rest looked up from reference TRBV29-1 and TRBJ2-5, is SAVISQKPSRDICQRGTSLTIQCQVDSQVTMMFWYRQQPGQSLTLIATANQGSEATYESGFVIDKFPISRPNLTFSTLTVSNMSPEDSSIYLCSFLGQGAGETQYFGPGTRLLVL.

The V gene is TRBV25-1, the J gene TRBJ2-7; 7 bases are shared with TRBD2. Per the germline V gene, CDR1 is MGHDK and CDR2 is SYGVNS. The CDR3 extends over 14 amino acids. The J segment lost 2 bases and the V segment lost 4 bases, leaving 5 bases of the junction unmatched. CDR3 sequence reads: CASSAGEGTYEQYF. The CDR3 nucleotides read TGTGCCAGCAGTGCGGGGGAGGGGACCTACGAGCAGTACTTC.